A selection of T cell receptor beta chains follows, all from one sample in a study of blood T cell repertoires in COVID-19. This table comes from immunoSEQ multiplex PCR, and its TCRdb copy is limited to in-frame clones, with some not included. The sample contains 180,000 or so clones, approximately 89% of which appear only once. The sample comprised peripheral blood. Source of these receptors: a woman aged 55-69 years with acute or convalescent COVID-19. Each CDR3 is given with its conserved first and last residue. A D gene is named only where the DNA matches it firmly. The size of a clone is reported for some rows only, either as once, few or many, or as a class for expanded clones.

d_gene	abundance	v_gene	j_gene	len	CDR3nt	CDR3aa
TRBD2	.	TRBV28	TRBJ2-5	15	TGTGCCAGCAGTCACCGGGGGGGTGGTGTAGAGACCCAGTACTTC	CASSHRGGGVETQYF
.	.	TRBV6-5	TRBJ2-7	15	TGTGCCAGCAGGGTTGGAGGGCGGAGCTCCTACGAGCAGTACTTC	CASRVGGRSSYEQYF
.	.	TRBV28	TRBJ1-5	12	TGTGCCAGCTTCGGGGGTCATCAGCCCCAGCATTTT	CASFGGHQPQHF
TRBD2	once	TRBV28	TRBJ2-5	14	TGTGCCAGCAGTCTAGCAGCCGGGGGGGAGACCCAGTACTTC	CASSLAAGGETQYF
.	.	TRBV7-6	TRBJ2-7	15	TGTGCCAGCAGCTTAGCGGGGGGGGCGAACTACGAGCAGTACTTC	CASSLAGGANYEQYF
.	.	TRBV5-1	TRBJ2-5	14	TGCGCCAGCAGCTGGGGGACACAACAAGAGACCCAGTACTTC	CASSWGTQQETQYF
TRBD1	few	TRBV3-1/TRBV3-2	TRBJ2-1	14	TGTGCCAGCAGCTCGTCGGACAGGGATCATGAGCAGTTCTTC	CASSSSDRDHEQFF
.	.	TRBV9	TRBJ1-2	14	TGTGCCAGCAGCGTATCCCAGGGTGACTATGGCTACACCTTC	CASSVSQGDYGYTF
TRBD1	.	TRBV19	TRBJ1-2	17	TGTGCCAGTAGTTCTAACCCTGGACAGGGAAAACCCTATGGCTACACCTTC	CASSSNPGQGKPYGYTF
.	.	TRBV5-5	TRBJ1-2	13	TGTGCCAGCAGCTCGCGCATCCACTATGGCTACACCTTC	CASSSRIHYGYTF
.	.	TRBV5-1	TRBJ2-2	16	TGCGCCAGCAGCTGGGGTTCGGGAACGAACACCGGGGAGCTGTTTTTT	CASSWGSGTNTGELFF
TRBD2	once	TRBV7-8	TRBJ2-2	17	TGTGCCAGCAGCCCTATAGGACTAGCGGGAACGACCGGGGAGCTGTTTTTT	CASSPIGLAGTTGELFF
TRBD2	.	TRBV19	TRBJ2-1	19	TGTGCCAGTAGTATAGATTCCGGAGTAGCGGGTAGAGTCTACAATGAGCAGTTCTTC	CASSIDSGVAGRVYNEQFF
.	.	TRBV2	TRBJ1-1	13	TGTGCCAGCAGTGTTTACAGGGACACTGAAGCTTTCTTT	CASSVYRDTEAFF
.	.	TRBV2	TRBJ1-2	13	TGTGCCAGCAGTGTCGCGGCCAACTATGGCTACACCTTC	CASSVAANYGYTF
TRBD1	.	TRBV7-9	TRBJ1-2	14	TGTGCCAGCAGCCCAAACAGGGGAGACTATGGCTACACCTTC	CASSPNRGDYGYTF
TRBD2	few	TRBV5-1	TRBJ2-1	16	TGCGCCAGCAGCCTGACTAGCGGTAGCTCCTACAATGAGCAGTTCTTC	CASSLTSGSSYNEQFF
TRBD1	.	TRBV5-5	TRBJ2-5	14	TGTGCCAGCAGCTTGGTAGGGGGCGGAGAGACCCAGTACTTC	CASSLVGGGETQYF
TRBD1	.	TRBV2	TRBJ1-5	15	TGTGCCAGCAGTGAATATACCCAGGGGGGTCAGCCCCAGCATTTT	CASSEYTQGGQPQHF
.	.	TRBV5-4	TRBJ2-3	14	TGTGCCAGCAGCTTTCGAGATGGCACAGATACGCAGTATTTT	CASSFRDGTDTQYF
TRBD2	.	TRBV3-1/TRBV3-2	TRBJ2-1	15	TGTGCCAGCAGCCCGCCTCTAGCGGGATGGAATGAGCAGTTCTTC	CASSPPLAGWNEQFF
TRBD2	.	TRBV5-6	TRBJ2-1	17	TGTGCCAGCCTGAGGGGTTCCCGACTAGCGGCCTACAATGAGCAGTTCTTC	CASLRGSRLAAYNEQFF
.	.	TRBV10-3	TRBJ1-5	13	TGTGCCATCAGCCCTGAGTGGAATCAGCCCCAGCATTTT	CAISPEWNQPQHF
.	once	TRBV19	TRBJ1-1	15	TGTGCCAGTAGTATAGATCAGCAGGGGAACACTGAAGCTTTCTTT	CASSIDQQGNTEAFF
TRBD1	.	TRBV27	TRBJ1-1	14	TGTGCCAGCACCCCTTTACAGGGGGCTAGTGAAGCTTTCTTT	CASTPLQGASEAFF
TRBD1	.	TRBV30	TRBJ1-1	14	TGTGCCTGGAGCGCCGGGACAGCGGGAGCTGAAGCTTTCTTT	CAWSAGTAGAEAFF
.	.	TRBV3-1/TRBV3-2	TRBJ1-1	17	TGTGCCAGCAGCCAGACACAGGTACCCACGCCAAACACTGAAGCTTTCTTT	CASSQTQVPTPNTEAFF
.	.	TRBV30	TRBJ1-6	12	TGTGCCTGGTCCCCAGGGAATTCACCCCTCCACTTT	CAWSPGNSPLHF
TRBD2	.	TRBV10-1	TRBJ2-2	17	TGCGCCAGCAGTGAGGTGGGACTAGCGGGAAACACCGGGGAGCTGTTTTTT	CASSEVGLAGNTGELFF
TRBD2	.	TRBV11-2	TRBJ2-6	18	TGTGCCAGCAGCTTGACTAGCGGGAGGGCCGCTGGGGCCAACGTCCTGACTTTC	CASSLTSGRAAGANVLTF
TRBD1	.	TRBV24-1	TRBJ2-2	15	TGTGCCACCAGTGAGACGGGACAGATTGGCGGGGAGCTGTTTTTT	CATSETGQIGGELFF
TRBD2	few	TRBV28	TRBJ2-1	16	TGTGCCAGCAGTTCAACGAGCGGGAGGGGGCTCAATGAGCAGTTCTTC	CASSSTSGRGLNEQFF
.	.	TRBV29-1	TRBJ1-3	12	TGCAGCGTTCTATTCCCTGGAAACACCATATATTTT	CSVLFPGNTIYF
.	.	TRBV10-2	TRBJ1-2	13	TGCGCCAGCTCAGGACAACTAAACTATGGCTACACCTTC	CASSGQLNYGYTF
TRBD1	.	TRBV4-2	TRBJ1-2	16	TGTGCCAGCAGCCTTGCCGGGACAGACTCCGCCTATGGCTACACCTTC	CASSLAGTDSAYGYTF
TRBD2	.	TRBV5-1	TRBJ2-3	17	TGCGCCAGCAGCTTGGGGGCTAGCGGGAGGTCCGCGGATACGCAGTATTTT	CASSLGASGRSADTQYF
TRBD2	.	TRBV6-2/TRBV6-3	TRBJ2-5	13	TGTGCCAGCAGTTACGGCGGGGGGGTGACCCAGTACTTC	CASSYGGGVTQYF
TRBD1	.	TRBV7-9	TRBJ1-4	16	TGTGCCAGCAGCTTATCACTGGACAGGTCGGGTGAAAAACTGTTTTTT	CASSLSLDRSGEKLFF
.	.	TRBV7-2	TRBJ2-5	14	TGTGCCAGCAGCCCTACGAGAACCCAAGAGACCCAGTACTTC	CASSPTRTQETQYF
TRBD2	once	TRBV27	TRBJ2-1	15	TGTGCCAGCACTACCGGGACTAGCGGGAGGGGGGAGCAGTTCTTC	CASTTGTSGRGEQFF
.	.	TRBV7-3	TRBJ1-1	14	TGTGCCAGCAGATCATCGGGGGAGTTCACTGAAGCTTTCTTT	CASRSSGEFTEAFF
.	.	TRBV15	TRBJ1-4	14	TGTGCCACGGCCCCCGGGGCAACTAATGAAAAACTGTTTTTT	CATAPGATNEKLFF
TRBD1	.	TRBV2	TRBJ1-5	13	TGTGCCAGCAGCGACAGGGTCAATCAGCCCCAGCATTTT	CASSDRVNQPQHF
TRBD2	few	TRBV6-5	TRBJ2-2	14	TGTGCCAGCAGCCAGGTAGCGGGCACCGGGGAGCTGTTTTTT	CASSQVAGTGELFF
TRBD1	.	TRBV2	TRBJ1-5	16	TGTGCCAGCAGTGAGCGGGACAGGGTAGGCAATCAGCCCCAGCATTTT	CASSERDRVGNQPQHF
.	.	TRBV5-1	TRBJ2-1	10	TGCGCCAGGGCGGGCCGGTATGAGTTCTTC	CARAGRYEFF
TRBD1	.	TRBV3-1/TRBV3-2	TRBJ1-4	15	TGTGCCAGCAGCCAAGGCGGGACAGCTAATGAAAAACTGTTTTTT	CASSQGGTANEKLFF
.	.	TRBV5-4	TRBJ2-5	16	TGTGCCAGCAGCACTCGGGACAGACTAGGGCAAGAGACCCAGTACTTC	CASSTRDRLGQETQYF
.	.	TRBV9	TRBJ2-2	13	TGTGCCAGCAGCGTACGGGGAGCCGGGGAGCTGTTTTTT	CASSVRGAGELFF
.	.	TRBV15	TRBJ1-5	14	TGTGCCACCAGCAGGGGGGGGCGGGGTCAGCCCCAGCATTTT	CATSRGGRGQPQHF
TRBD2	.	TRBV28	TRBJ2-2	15	TGTGCCAGCAGTTTAGGTGGGAGGGCGACCGGGGAGCTGTTTTTT	CASSLGGRATGELFF
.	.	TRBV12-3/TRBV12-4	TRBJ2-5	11	TGTGCCAGCTGTCTCGGGGAGACCCAGTACTTC	CASCLGETQYF
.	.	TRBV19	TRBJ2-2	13	TGTGCCAGTAGTATAGATTGGGGGGGCGAGCTGTTTTTT	CASSIDWGGELFF
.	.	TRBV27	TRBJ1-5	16	TGTGCCAGCAGTTTAAGGGGCCTTTATAGCAATCAGCCCCAGCATTTT	CASSLRGLYSNQPQHF